A few counts support the clone carrying this TCR beta chain. Its specificity is unknown. This record belongs to a study of blood T cells in healthy people across ages. Study-level findings and limits: Researchers said unsorted PBMCs prevented a conclusive naive versus antigen-experienced comparison.

The sample providers were healthy Caucasian people from Russia, aged about 6 to 95. Peripheral blood, around 9.4 milliliters per donor, was collected. A second about 7 to 11 cycle PCR used barcoded and J-beta primers. Every cDNA molecule bore a tag from a template-switch adaptor containing 12 random nucleotides. TCRdb reprocessed the 5' RACE reads via MiXCR and lists one record per CDR3 protein. The data show some 1 million distinct CDR3 sequences, roughly 45% seen once. The CDR3 runs 14 residues. The junction had 7 bases not matched to a gene; V was cut back by 3 bases and J by 5 bases. CDR1 is SGHRS, CDR2 YFSETQ, per germline.

Sequencing used blood. The chain recombines TRBV5-1 with TRBJ2-5; 7 positions match TRBD1. The TCR was taken from a woman aged 55-70 years in good health. The CDR3 spells CASSSQGFGETQYF. CDR3 DNA sequence: TGCGCCAGCAGCTCACAGGGGTTCGGGGAGACCCAGTACTTC.